This entry lists 30 T cell receptor beta chains sequenced from one sample in a study of blood T cell repertoires in COVID-19. Sequenced by immunoSEQ multiplex PCR; TCRdb stores in-frame clones only, minus some. The sample lists around 130,000 clones, roughly 80% occurring once. The sample consisted of peripheral blood. These receptors were collected from a man in his sixties with acute or convalescent COVID-19.

This clone is deemed medium-sized (0.01 to 0.1%). V is TRBV7-2 and J is TRBJ2-3; 8 bases are a match to TRBD1. CDR3 length: 15 residues. V gave up 6 bases and J gave up 2 bases; unmatched junction bases: 7. Per germline, CDR1 SGHTA and CDR2 FQGNSA. The CDR3 loop is CASSPDRGFTDTQYF. The CDR3 region has the DNA TGTGCCAGCAGTCCTGACAGGGGATTCACAGATACGCAGTATTTT.

This chain joins TRBV6-5 and TRBJ2-7; 10 nucleotides agree with TRBD1. Trimming removed 6 bases from V and 6 bases from J; junction bases left unmatched: 11. Germline values: CDR1 MNHEY, CDR2 SVGAGI. This CDR3 has 15 residues. The CDR3 DNA follows: TGTGCCAGCAGGCAAAATCGGGACAGGGGAGGCGAGCAGTACTTC. It specifies CASRQNRDRGGEQYF.

The chain recombines TRBV11-2 with TRBJ2-3, with 7 bases fitting TRBD1. The CDR3 spans 18 residues. Germline loops: CDR1 SGHAT, CDR2 FQNNGV. V was clipped by 5 bases and J by 0 bases; unmatched bases: 14. As DNA, the CDR3 is TGTGCCAGCAGCCTCAGGACAGGTGGAGGTTTTAGCACAGATACGCAGTATTTT. Translated: CASSLRTGGGFSTDTQYF.

This clone has a handful of counts. The chain uses TRBV6-5 and TRBJ2-7, with 12 bases that match TRBD1. The V gene end was trimmed by 6 bases and the J gene end by 9 bases; junction bases not matched to a gene: 12. The CDR3 loop spans 15 amino acids. Germline CDR1 reads MNHEY; CDR2 reads SVGAGI. CDR3 loop: CASRGRRDRGPGQYF. The CDR3 bases are TGTGCCAGCAGGGGTAGGAGGGACAGGGGGCCTGGGCAGTACTTC.

This chain joins TRBV5-6 and TRBJ1-5; 7 nucleotides line up with TRBD1. The CDR3 has 19 residues. Germline V lookup: CDR1 SGHDT, CDR2 YYEEEE. Trimming took 0 bases from V and 0 from J; bases not matched to a gene: 12. The CDR3 sequence is CASSLGTGVGVYSNQPQHF. In nucleotides, the CDR3 is TGTGCCAGCAGCTTGGGGACAGGTGTGGGGGTTTATAGCAATCAGCCCCAGCATTTT.

This chain links TRBV14 with TRBJ1-1; TRBD1 is a possible D gene (5 bases). The length of the CDR3 is 19 residues. V was pared by 3 bases and J by 2 bases, with 25 bases between. CDR1 is SGHDN, CDR2 FVKESK, per germline. The CDR3 coding sequence is TGTGCCAGCAGCCACAGAGCGGTCGGGGGAGTAGGTGACAACACTGAAGCTTTCTTT. As protein: CASSHRAVGGVGDNTEAFF.

The rearrangement uses TRBV5-1 and TRBJ2-3, with D uncertain. Per the germline V gene, CDR1 is SGHRS and CDR2 is YFSETQ. This CDR3 is built from 16 residues. V was clipped by 4 bases and J by 2 bases, with 17 bases between them. CDR3 in DNA: TGCGCCAGCAGCCTTCCCGTTGGAGAGGCCACAGATACGCAGTATTTT. Its protein is CASSLPVGEATDTQYF.

This clone was detected a few times. The rearrangement uses TRBV11-2 and TRBJ2-7, with D perhaps matching TRBD2 (6 bases). Trimming left V 5 bases short and J 0 bases short, with 14 bases between. Per the germline V gene, CDR1 is SGHAT and CDR2 is FQNNGV. CDR3 length: 15 residues. CDR3: CASSPIRGNSYEQYF. The CDR3 nucleotides are TGTGCCAGCAGCCCGATTCGGGGGAACTCCTACGAGCAGTACTTC. The full variable domain, in which reference TRBV11-2 and TRBJ2-7 provide the parts outside the CDR3, is EAGVAQSPRYKIIEKRQSVAFWCNPISGHATLYWYQQILGQGPKLLIQFQNNGVVDDSQLPKDRFSAERLKGVDSTLKIQPAKLEDSAVYLCASSPIRGNSYEQYFGPGTRLTVT.

The chain uses TRBV10-3 and TRBJ2-2; 14 nucleotides match TRBD2. Germline V gene data show CDR1 as ENHRY and CDR2 as SYGVKD. This CDR3 has 14 residues. After removal of 10 bases from V and 6 bases from J, the junction contained 4 bases not matched to a gene. The CDR3 nucleotides are TGTGCCAGCATGGGACTAGCGGGAGCCGGGGAGCTGTTTTTT. Its translation is CASMGLAGAGELFF.

The chain has TRBV19 and TRBJ1-2; unclear D gene. The germline V gene encodes CDR1 LNHDA and CDR2 SQIVND (reference sequence). CDR3 size: 13 residues. The V end lost 3 bases, the J end lost 8 bases, and 13 bases lay between the germline ends. CDR3 loop: CASSMRVEGGYTF. CDR3 coding DNA: TGTGCCAGTAGTATGCGGGTTGAGGGAGGCTACACCTTC.

The chain couples TRBV19 to TRBJ1-2; maybe TRBD1 (6 bases). This CDR3 is 14 amino acids long. Per the germline V gene, CDR1 is LNHDA and CDR2 is SQIVND (reference sequence). Between the trimmed V and J ends, which lost 8 bases and 4 bases, there was a span of 17 bases. The CDR3 nucleotides read TGTGCCAGTGAACCGGGACATCGGATCTATGGCTACACCTTC. Its protein is CASEPGHRIYGYTF.

The gene calls are TRBV30 and TRBJ2-7; TRBD1 might be the D (5 bases). The ends were cut back, 4 bases at V and 4 bases at J, with 14 bases in the middle. The CDR3 spans 13 residues. Per the germline V gene, CDR1 is GTSNPN and CDR2 is SVGIG (reference sequence). CDR3 sequence reads: CAWTPLDSYEQYF. CDR3 DNA sequence: TGTGCCTGGACCCCCTTAGACAGTTACGAGCAGTACTTC.

This chain connects TRBV3-1 (or the pseudogene TRBV3-2) to TRBJ1-2; tentative D call: TRBD1 (6 bases). Per the germline V gene, CDR1 is LGHDT and CDR2 is YNNKEL (reference sequence). The V gene lost 0 bases and the J gene lost 8 bases, with 10 bases spanning the gap. The CDR3 has 13 amino acids. CDR3 coding DNA: TGTGCCAGCAGCCAAGATACAGGGCGAGGCTACACCTTC. Translated, it gives CASSQDTGRGYTF.

Only a few counts were recorded for this clone. The chain recombines TRBV5-1 with TRBJ2-1; 9 nucleotides line up with TRBD2. Per germline, CDR1 SGHRS and CDR2 YFSETQ. Trimming cost V 0 bases and J 3 bases; bases outside gene matches: 1. This CDR3 is 15 amino acids long. In DNA form, the CDR3 reads TGCGCCAGCAGCTTGGCGACTAGCGGCTACAATGAGCAGTTCTTC. Protein: CASSLATSGYNEQFF.

In DNA, the CDR3 is TGTGCCAGCAGCTCCCCCGTGTTCCTAGCGGGAGAGGCCGAGCAGTACTTC. Its protein product is CASSSPVFLAGEAEQYF. The rearrangement links TRBV5-6 to TRBJ2-7, with TRBD2 identical over 10 bases. The trim removed 3 bases at V and 6 bases at J, leaving 15 bases unmatched. From germline, CDR1 is SGHDT and CDR2 YYEEEE. CDR3 length: 17 amino acids.

The chain combines TRBV29-1 with TRBJ2-1; 9 positions agree with TRBD1. With 5 bases clipped from V and 9 bases from J, the junction kept 11 bases outside the gene matches. Germline lookup yields CDR1 SQVTM and CDR2 ANQGSEA. The CDR3 extends over 14 amino acids. The CDR3 sequence is CSVSGTGTRGEQFF. Written as DNA, the CDR3 is TGCAGCGTTTCCGGGACAGGGACCCGCGGTGAGCAGTTCTTC.

This chain joins TRBV20-1 and TRBJ2-5; tentatively, D is TRBD1 (6 bases). The ends were cut back, 6 bases at V and 7 bases at J, with 24 bases in the middle. This CDR3 spans 15 amino acids. In germline, CDR1 is DFQATT, CDR2 SNEGSKA (reference sequence). In DNA form, the CDR3 reads TGCAGTGCCAGTCTTTCAGGGGCGCTTGGGGGGACCCAGTACTTC. Encoded protein: CSASLSGALGGTQYF.

The gene calls are TRBV5-1 and TRBJ2-7; 10 bases agree with TRBD1. Germline V gene lookup returns CDR1 SGHRS and CDR2 YFSETQ. This CDR3 comprises 14 residues. V was clipped by 4 bases and J by 7 bases; unmatched bases: 8. In nucleotides, the CDR3 is TGCGCCAGCAGCCCCGGGACAGGGGAGAGGGAGCAGTACTTC. This gives the protein CASSPGTGEREQYF. Full variable domain (remainder filled in from reference TRBV5-1 and TRBJ2-7): KAGVTQTPRYLIKTRGQQVTLSCSPISGHRSVSWYQQTPGQGLQFLFEYFSETQRNKGNFPGRFSGRQFSNSRSEMNVSTLELGDSALYLCASSPGTGEREQYFGPGTRLTVT.

The chain recombines TRBV7-9 with TRBJ1-4, with 7 bases aligning to TRBD1. There are 13 residues in the CDR3. CDR1 and CDR2 (germline): SEHNR, FQNEAQ (reference sequence). V lost 5 bases to trimming and J lost 3 bases; unmatched junction nucleotides: 0. CDR3: CASSGTANEKLFF. The CDR3, as DNA: TGTGCCAGCAGCGGGACAGCTAATGAAAAACTGTTTTTT.

The CDR3 spells CASQRENTGELFF. CDR3 coding DNA: TGTGCCAGTCAGCGGGAAAACACCGGGGAGCTGTTTTTT. The chain employs TRBV6-5 and TRBJ2-2; 7 bases are a match to TRBD2. Germline values: CDR1 MNHEY, CDR2 SVGAGI. The CDR3 has 13 residues. The V segment lost 9 bases and the J segment 2 bases; nucleotides outside the gene matches: 3.

The V gene is TRBV19, the J gene TRBJ2-3; 9 positions match TRBD2. This CDR3 is built from 14 residues. The V gene's germline CDR1 is LNHDA and CDR2 SQIVND (reference sequence). V was pared by 5 bases and J by 1 base, with 1 base of the junction left unmatched. The CDR3 DNA follows: TGTGCCAGTAGTGTAGCGGGGGGCACAGATACGCAGTATTTT. It codes for CASSVAGGTDTQYF.

V and J are TRBV12-3 or TRBV12-4 and TRBJ2-2; D not certain. V gave up 4 bases and J gave up 4 bases, with 4 bases separating them. The CDR3 spans 12 residues. The CDR3 spells CASSSSTGELFF. Here the CDR3 DNA reads TGTGCCAGCAGTTCTAGCACCGGGGAGCTGTTTTTT.

The chain couples TRBV19 to TRBJ2-7; no clear D. V lost 4 bases and J lost 6, with 13 bases in between. Germline V gene sequence: CDR1 LNHDA, CDR2 SQIVND (reference sequence). CDR3 length: 13 residues. CDR3 bases: TGTGCCAGTAGTACCCAACATAGAGGCGAGCAGTACTTC. This gives the protein CASSTQHRGEQYF.

This clone has just one count. The CDR3 DNA sequence: TGTGCCAGCAGGCCGCCCAGACATGGGTTAAACGAGCAGTACTTC. It specifies CASRPPRHGLNEQYF. V and J are TRBV28 and TRBJ2-7, with D unclear. The V and J ends lost 6 bases and 5 bases respectively, with 20 bases between them. CDR1 and CDR2 (germline): MDHEN, SYDVKM. CDR3 length equals 15 residues.

The gene calls are TRBV19 and TRBJ1-5, with unresolved D. The CDR3 consists of 14 residues. Germline CDR1 reads LNHDA; CDR2 reads SQIVND (reference sequence). The V end was cut by 7 bases, the J end by 7 bases, with 17 bases between. The CDR3, as DNA: TGTGCCAGTACTCCTGACGGTGGCGGGCAGCCCCAGCATTTT. The encoded protein is CASTPDGGGQPQHF.

This clone appeared a single time. The CDR3 reads CASSLGQFNHNSPLHF. CDR3 in DNA: TGTGCCAGCAGCCTCGGACAGTTTAATCATAATTCACCCCTCCACTTT. The V call is TRBV2, the J call TRBJ1-6; weak D call: TRBD1 (6 bases). Germline CDR1 SNHLY, CDR2 FYNNEI. V was pared by 6 bases and J by 5 bases, with 17 bases between. The CDR3 runs 16 residues. The entire variable domain, with the rest obtained from reference TRBV2 and TRBJ1-6, is as follows: EPEVTQTPSHQVTQMGQEVILRCVPISNHLYFYWYRQILGQKVEFLVSFYNNEISEKSEIFDDQFSVERPDGSNFTLKIRSTKLEDSAMYFCASSLGQFNHNSPLHFGNGTRLTVT.

This clone was observed a few times. This chain uses TRBV30 with TRBJ2-2; no definite D call. Per germline, CDR1 GTSNPN and CDR2 SVGIG (reference sequence). This CDR3 comprises 15 residues. Between the trimmed V and J ends, which lost 0 bases and 2 bases, there was a span of 10 bases. The CDR3 spells CAWSVTSINTGELFF. The CDR3 bases are TGTGCCTGGAGTGTTACGTCTATTAACACCGGGGAGCTGTTTTTT.

J is TRBJ2-7 and V is TRBV10-3, with D tentatively TRBD2 (7 bases). The V end lost 4 bases, the J end lost 2 bases, and 27 bases lay between the germline ends. The germline V gene has CDR1 ENHRY and CDR2 SYGVKD. CDR3 size: 19 residues. For the CDR3, the DNA is TGTGCCATCAGTGGGGGGGCCGGGACTAATTTCCAAATCACCTACGAGCAGTACTTC. Translation: CAISGGAGTNFQITYEQYF.

The chain is built from TRBV3-1 (or the pseudogene TRBV3-2) and TRBJ2-7; tentatively, D is TRBD2 (5 bases). Germline V gives CDR1 LGHDT, CDR2 YNNKEL (reference sequence). V lost 6 bases and J lost 2, with 11 bases in between. The CDR3 sequence is 13 residues long. The CDR3 spells CASSEADPYEQYF. In nucleotides, the CDR3 is TGTGCCAGCAGTGAAGCGGACCCCTACGAGCAGTACTTC.

This chain joins TRBV27 and TRBJ2-3, with 8 positions matching TRBD2. This CDR3 is built from 14 residues. Trimming cost V 8 bases and J 6 bases; bases outside gene matches: 10. Germline V lookup: CDR1 MNHEY, CDR2 SMNVEV (reference sequence). CDR3 region: CASGNGGAGDTQYF. The CDR3 nucleotides are TGTGCCAGCGGGAACGGGGGGGCAGGGGATACGCAGTATTTT.